This TCR beta chain was recovered during a study of early T cells in non-severe SARS-CoV-2 infection. The table lists this clonotype with a few counts. The CDR3 has 15 residues. The V gene's germline CDR1 is SQVTM and CDR2 ANQGSEA. Trimming took 5 bases from V and 1 from J, leaving 14 bases between them. TCRdb re-called the 5' RACE reads with MiXCR, one entry per CDR3 protein. The sample has tens of thousands of distinct CDR3 sequences; less than 8.5% are singletons. This chain joins TRBV29-1 and TRBJ2-2; D might be TRBD1 (5 bases). The specimen was whole blood. The TCR originated in an adult who was a healthcare worker with PCR-confirmed SARS-CoV-2 infection or an uninfected control (not recorded which). The CDR3 DNA reads as TGCAGCGTTCACCTGGGCAGGGTGAACACCGGGGAGCTGTTTTTT. It is translated as CSVHLGRVNTGELFF.